The clone carrying this T cell receptor beta chain has a count of ten or more. The entry originates in a study of Graves' ophthalmopathy and Graves' hyperthyroidism. Amplification of TCR beta CDR3 regions used RNA transcripts. First-round RT-PCR relied on HTBI primers, and a second-round multiplex PCR came next. TCRdb re-derived calls from the multiplex PCR reads in MiXCR, one entry per CDR3 protein. This sample has roughly 610,000 distinct CDR3 sequences, with 22% found just once. Germline values: CDR1 DFQATT, CDR2 SNEGSKA (reference sequence). The CDR3 consists of 18 residues. V lost 2 bases, J lost 0 bases, and 20 bases lay in between.

The sequencing sample was made of peripheral blood. The receptor's source is a young woman with stable Graves' hyperthyroidism. Some clones in this sample may be carry-over from other donors' samples. The chain recombines TRBV20-1 with TRBJ1-3; D remains ambiguous. CDR3 in amino acids: CSARPRASDTLSGNTIYF. CDR3 nucleotide sequence: TGCAGTGCTAGACCCCGAGCCTCAGACACTCTCTCTGGAAACACCATATATTTT.